Each of the 16 T cell receptor beta chains below was sequenced from the same sample in a study of CD8 T cells in Susac syndrome. With random hexamers, about 0.45 to 1 ug RNA was reverse transcribed. MiXCR, applied by TCRdb to the immunoSEQ multiplex PCR reads, yields one record per CDR3 protein. Of 150,000 to 200,000 distinct CDR3 sequences in the sample, 85% to 95% are singletons; the top ten hold 0.13%. The sequenced material came from CD4+ T cells from PBMCs. Every receptor here comes from a human donor in good health.

CDR3 coding DNA: TGTGCCAGTAGTAGACAGTTAACCGGGGAGCTGTTTTTT. Translated: CASSRQLTGELFF. The chain joins TRBV19 to TRBJ2-2, with D possibly TRBD1 on 5 matching bases. Germline assignment: CDR1 LNHDA and CDR2 SQIVND (reference sequence). V lost 4 bases and J 5 bases, leaving 8 bases between the germline ends. The CDR3 totals 13 residues.

The J gene is TRBJ1-2, the V gene TRBV19; 7 bases line up with TRBD1. The CDR3 is made up of 12 amino acids. Germline loops: CDR1 LNHDA, CDR2 SQIVND (reference sequence). The V and J ends lost 6 bases and 7 bases, in that order; junction bases with no gene match: 5. The CDR3 loop is CASSEGALGYTF. In DNA form, the CDR3 reads TGTGCCAGTAGCGAGGGGGCTCTTGGCTACACCTTC.

The V and J genes are TRBV30 and TRBJ2-6; TRBD1 might be the D (5 bases). Trimming took 2 bases from V and 8 from J, leaving 10 bases between them. This CDR3 has 13 amino acids. Germline loops: CDR1 GTSNPN, CDR2 SVGIG (reference sequence). CDR3 loop: CAWSFRDPNVLTF. The CDR3 DNA reads TGTGCCTGGAGTTTCAGGGATCCCAACGTCCTGACTTTC.

The chain recombines TRBV7-3 with TRBJ2-3, with unresolved D. The CDR3 consists of 14 residues. Trimming pared 8 bases from V and 0 bases from J, leaving 12 bases between. In germline, CDR1 is SGHTA, CDR2 FQGTGA. CDR3 protein: CASADGYSTDTQYF. Here the CDR3 DNA reads TGTGCCAGCGCTGACGGCTATAGCACAGATACGCAGTATTTT. The full variable domain, with the rest looked up from reference TRBV7-3 and TRBJ2-3, is GAGVSQTPSNKVTEKGKYVELRCDPISGHTALYWYRQSLGQGPEFLIYFQGTGAADDSGLPNDRFFAVRPEGSVSTLKIQRTERGDSAVYLCASADGYSTDTQYFGPGTRLTVL.

The chain carries TRBV2 and TRBJ1-2; D is uncertain. The CDR3 length is 13 residues. From germline, CDR1 is SNHLY and CDR2 FYNNEI. V lost 6 bases, J lost 8 bases, and 16 bases lay in between. CDR3 amino acids: CASRPVGSGGYTF. The DNA of the CDR3 is TGTGCCAGCAGGCCGGTGGGGTCGGGCGGCTACACCTTC.

J is TRBJ1-1 and V is TRBV7-3; D gene uncertain. The length of the CDR3 is 14 residues. With 1 base removed from V and 0 bases from J, the gap between germline ends came to 6 bases. Germline lookup yields CDR1 SGHTA and CDR2 FQGTGA. CDR3 coding DNA: TGTGCCAGCAGCTTAAACAGAATGAACACTGAAGCTTTCTTT. Translation: CASSLNRMNTEAFF.

The chain carries TRBV5-6 and TRBJ1-6; weak D call: TRBD1 (5 bases). The germline V gene has CDR1 SGHDT and CDR2 YYEEEE. Trimming took off 0 bases at V and 8 bases at J, with 15 bases between the two ends. The CDR3 runs to 16 residues. The CDR3 DNA sequence: TGTGCCAGCAGCTTGGCGGCAGGGACTTTACATTCACCCCTCCACTTT. It specifies CASSLAAGTLHSPLHF. The full variable domain, rest sourced from reference TRBV5-6 and TRBJ1-6, is DAGVTQSPTHLIKTRGQQVTLRCSPKSGHDTVSWYQQALGQGPQFIFQYYEEEERQRGNFPDRFSGHQFPNYSSELNVNALLLGDSALYLCASSLAAGTLHSPLHFGNGTRLTVT.

This clonotype was counted a few times. The chain recombines TRBV12-3 or TRBV12-4 with TRBJ1-2, with 8 bases identical to TRBD1. The CDR3 runs to 13 residues. J gave up 5 bases and V 5 bases, and 4 bases lay outside the gene matches. CDR3 sequence: CASSPRTGYGYTF. The DNA of the CDR3 is TGTGCCAGCAGTCCCAGGACAGGGTATGGCTACACCTTC.

The genes are TRBV5-5 and TRBJ1-5, with D perhaps TRBD1 (6 bases). CDR1 is SGHKS, CDR2 YYEKEE, per germline (reference sequence). This CDR3 comprises 15 residues. V lost 0 bases and J lost 7, with 14 bases in between. The CDR3 spells CASSLARGAGQPQHF. The CDR3 DNA follows: TGTGCCAGCAGCTTGGCGAGGGGGGCTGGGCAGCCCCAGCATTTT.

The chain uses TRBV3-1 and TRBJ1-5; D uncertain. From germline, CDR1 is LGHDT and CDR2 YNNKEL (reference sequence). V was cut by 4 bases and J by 5 bases, with 9 bases left in between. The CDR3 has 13 amino acids. The CDR3: CASSPQRHQPQHF. The CDR3 region has the DNA TGTGCCAGCAGCCCCCAAAGGCATCAGCCCCAGCATTTT.

In this sample, this clonotype turned up a few times. The chain carries TRBV9 and TRBJ1-5; D remains unclear. Germline V gives CDR1 SGDLS, CDR2 YYNGEE. V was pared by 7 bases and J by 0 bases, with 8 bases between. This CDR3 has 13 residues. CDR3 loop: CASSSHSNQPQHF. The CDR3 region has the DNA TGTGCCAGCTCCTCCCATAGCAATCAGCCCCAGCATTTT.

This clonotype was counted a single time. This sequence joins TRBV6-6 and TRBJ1-1; 9 bases are shared with TRBD1. Germline CDR1 MNHNY, CDR2 SVGAGI (reference sequence). The CDR3 length is 15 residues. V shed 5 bases, J shed 5 bases, and the junction held 9 bases outside the gene matches. The CDR3 protein is CASSRTGGTITEAFF. CDR3 DNA sequence: TGTGCCAGCAGTCGAACAGGGGGCACGATAACTGAAGCTTTCTTT.

The chain uses TRBV9 and TRBJ2-7; TRBD2 is a possible D gene (6 bases). The V end lost 4 bases, the J end lost 7 bases, and 24 bases lay between the germline ends. Germline V gives CDR1 SGDLS, CDR2 YYNGEE. CDR3 length: 16 amino acids. This chain's CDR3 is CASSLLGRPDREEQYF. The CDR3 bases are TGTGCCAGCAGCCTATTAGGGAGGCCCGACAGAGAGGAGCAGTACTTC.

The rearrangement joins TRBV4-1 to TRBJ2-2; maybe TRBD2 (5 bases). V gave up 4 bases and J gave up 9 bases, with 18 bases separating them. Germline V CDR1 and CDR2: MGHRA, YSYEKL. The CDR3 consists of 15 residues. The CDR3 protein is CASSPIGGKSRELFF. Here the CDR3 DNA reads TGCGCCAGCAGCCCCATAGGAGGCAAGAGTAGGGAGCTGTTTTTT.

The chain recombines TRBV12-3 or TRBV12-4 with TRBJ1-1; D is undetermined. Trimming took off 8 bases at V and 1 base at J, with 11 bases between the two ends. The CDR3 consists of 13 residues. The CDR3, as DNA: TGTGCCAGCGCTTTTGACCGGAACACTGAAGCTTTCTTT. This codes for CASAFDRNTEAFF.

The chain combines TRBV4-2 with TRBJ2-3; 11 bases align to TRBD2. CDR1 LGHNA and CDR2 YNFKEQ come from the germline V gene. The V segment lost 6 bases and the J segment 6 bases; nucleotides outside the gene matches: 5. This CDR3 spans 14 amino acids. The CDR3 bases are TGTGCCAGCAGGACTAGCGGGGCTAGGGATACGCAGTATTTT. This sequence encodes CASRTSGARDTQYF.